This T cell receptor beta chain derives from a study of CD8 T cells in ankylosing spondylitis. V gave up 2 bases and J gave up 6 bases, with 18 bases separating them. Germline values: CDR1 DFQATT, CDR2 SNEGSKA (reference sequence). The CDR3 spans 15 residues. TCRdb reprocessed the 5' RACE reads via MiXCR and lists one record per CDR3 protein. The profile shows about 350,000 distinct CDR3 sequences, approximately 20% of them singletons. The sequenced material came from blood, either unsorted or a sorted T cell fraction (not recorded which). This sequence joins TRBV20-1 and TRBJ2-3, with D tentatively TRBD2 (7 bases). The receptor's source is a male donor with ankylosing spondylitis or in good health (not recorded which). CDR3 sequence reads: CSARRGAQFADTQYF. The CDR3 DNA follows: TGCAGTGCTAGACGGGGGGCCCAATTTGCGGATACGCAGTATTTT.